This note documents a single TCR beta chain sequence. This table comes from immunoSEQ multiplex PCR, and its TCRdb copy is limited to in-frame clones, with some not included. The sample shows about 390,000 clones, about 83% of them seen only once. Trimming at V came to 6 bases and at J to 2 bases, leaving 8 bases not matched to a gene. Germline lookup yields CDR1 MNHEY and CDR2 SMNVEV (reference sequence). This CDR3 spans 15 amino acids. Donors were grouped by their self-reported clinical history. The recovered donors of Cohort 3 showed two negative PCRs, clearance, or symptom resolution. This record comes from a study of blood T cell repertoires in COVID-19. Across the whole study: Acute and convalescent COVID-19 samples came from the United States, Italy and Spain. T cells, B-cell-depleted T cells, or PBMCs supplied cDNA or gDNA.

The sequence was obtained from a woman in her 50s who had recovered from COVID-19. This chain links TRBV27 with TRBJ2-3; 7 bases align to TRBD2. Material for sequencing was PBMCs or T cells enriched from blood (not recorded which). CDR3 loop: CASSLGAGNTDTQYF. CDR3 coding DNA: TGTGCCAGCAGCCTAGGAGCGGGGAACACAGATACGCAGTATTTT.